The 28 T cell receptor beta chains given below trace back to one sample, sequenced in a study of somatic mutations in cytotoxic T cells in rheumatoid arthritis. The repertoire was sequenced with immunoSEQ multiplex PCR; TCRdb's copy has only in-frame clones and lacks some. The table records 5,000 to 6,500 clones, about 82% of them present only once. Sequences were obtained from CD8+ T cells sorted from blood. The receptors originated from a woman aged 50 to 65 with rheumatoid arthritis.

The rearrangement uses TRBV29-1 and TRBJ1-2; 7 bases map to TRBD1. The CDR3 contains 12 residues. Germline V lookup: CDR1 SQVTM, CDR2 ANQGSEA. Trimming removed 7 bases from V and 4 bases from J; junction bases left unmatched: 6. The CDR3 DNA reads TGCAGCGGCGGACAGGCCCTCTATGGCTACACCTTC. The encoded protein is CSGGQALYGYTF.

V usage is TRBV2 and J usage is TRBJ1-2; D remains unclear. The germline gives CDR1 SNHLY, CDR2 FYNNEI. This CDR3 comprises 10 residues. V was shortened by 6 bases and J by 7 bases, with 6 bases between the two germline ends. This chain's CDR3 is CASSQIGYTF. CDR3 nucleotide sequence: TGTGCCAGCAGCCAGATTGGCTACACCTTC.

The V call is TRBV7-6, the J call TRBJ2-1; perhaps TRBD1 as D (6 bases). Looked up from germline, CDR1 is SGHVS and CDR2 is FNYEAQ. V was pared by 3 bases and J by 1 base, with 10 bases between. The CDR3 runs to 15 residues. CDR3 nucleotide sequence: TGTGCCAGCAGCTTGGGACATATTTCCTACAATGAGCAGTTCTTC. It encodes CASSLGHISYNEQFF.

This chain joins TRBV10-1 and TRBJ2-7, with D maybe TRBD1 (6 bases). V was pared by 6 bases and J by 0 bases, with 15 bases between. This CDR3 is 15 amino acids long. Germline CDR1 is WNHNN and CDR2 is SYGVQD (reference sequence). Here the CDR3 reads CASSSGTLSSYEQYF. The DNA for the CDR3 is TGCGCCAGCAGCTCCGGGACACTGAGCTCCTACGAGCAGTACTTC.

The sample holds one count of this clone. The genes are TRBV11-2 and TRBJ2-3, with D perhaps TRBD2 (6 bases). Germline-derived CDR1 and CDR2 are SGHAT and FQNNGV. CDR3 size: 17 residues. Deletions cut 5 bases from V and 6 bases from J, with 24 bases between. CDR3 loop: CASSAMVLAEPRDTQYF. The CDR3 region has the DNA TGTGCCAGCAGCGCCATGGTTTTAGCGGAGCCACGTGATACGCAGTATTTT.

This clone came up a few times. The V call is TRBV11-2, the J call TRBJ1-1; 7 bases fit TRBD1. The CDR3 has 16 residues. CDR1 and CDR2 from the germline V gene are SGHAT and FQNNGV. V shed 0 bases, J shed 4 bases, and the junction held 8 bases outside the gene matches. CDR3 sequence: CASSLDLGGWVTEAFF. The CDR3 DNA is TGTGCCAGCAGCTTAGATTTAGGGGGCTGGGTCACTGAAGCTTTCTTT. The variable domain in full, with the rest retrieved from reference TRBV11-2 and TRBJ1-1, is EAGVAQSPRYKIIEKRQSVAFWCNPISGHATLYWYQQILGQGPKLLIQFQNNGVVDDSQLPKDRFSAERLKGVDSTLKIQPAKLEDSAVYLCASSLDLGGWVTEAFFGQGTRLTVV.

Remarks on this clone: A junction boundary mismatches the germline segment, possibly from a read error. V gene TRBV28 combines with J gene TRBJ2-7, with D possibly TRBD2 on 10 matching bases. Germline CDR1 is MDHEN and CDR2 is SYDVKM. The CDR3 totals 19 residues. CDR3 nucleotides: TGTGCCAGCAGATCAGCCGGGACAGGGAGTCCAGCGGGAGGGCCCCAGAACAATTTC. Its translation: CASRSAGTGSPAGGPQNNF.

The chain has TRBV27 and TRBJ2-3; 9 nucleotides align to TRBD1. The CDR3 runs 15 residues. CDR1 and CDR2 from the germline V gene are MNHEY and SMNVEV (reference sequence). J was trimmed by 4 bases and V by 5 bases; bases with no gene match: 7. The CDR3 nucleotides are TGTGCCAGCAGTCGATTGACAGGGGGGCCAGATACGCAGTATTTT. It translates to CASSRLTGGPDTQYF.

The chain employs TRBV27 and TRBJ1-4, with D hard to call. This CDR3 region has 15 residues. Germline values: CDR1 MNHEY, CDR2 SMNVEV (reference sequence). V dropped 5 bases and J dropped 2 bases, with 12 bases sitting between them. The chain's CDR3 is CASSTLVETNEKLFF. DNA for the CDR3: TGTGCCAGCAGTACCCTCGTGGAGACTAATGAAAAACTGTTTTTT. The whole variable domain, filled in from reference TRBV27 and TRBJ1-4, reads EAQVTQNPRYLITVTGKKLTVTCSQNMNHEYMSWYRQDPGLGLRQIYYSMNVEVTDKGDVPEGYKVSRKEKRNFPLILESPSPNQTSLYFCASSTLVETNEKLFFGSGTQLSVL.

The chain joins TRBV21-1 to TRBJ2-3; the table assigns TRBD2, which was not confirmed against the DNA. TRBV21-1 is labeled a pseudogene. The CDR3 loop spans 14 amino acids. The CDR3 coding sequence is TGTGCCAGCAGCAACCTCCTGTGCACAGATACGCAGTATTTT. Translated, it gives CASSNLLCTDTQYF.

This clone is large. The chain combines TRBV10-3 with TRBJ2-2, with TRBD2 identical over 11 bases. CDR1 and CDR2 (germline): ENHRY, SYGVKD. CDR3 size: 15 residues. Unmatched junction bases numbered 6, after V lost 8 bases and J lost 4 bases. The chain's CDR3 is CAISLAGGTTGELFF. The DNA for the CDR3 is TGTGCCATCTCTTTAGCGGGGGGGACCACCGGGGAGCTGTTTTTT.

The rearrangement joins TRBV5-6 to TRBJ2-5, with no clear D. With the DNA end fitting TRBJ2-7 better, the J assignment may be wrong. This CDR3 comprises 12 residues. In germline, CDR1 is SGHDT, CDR2 YYEEEE. The CDR3 is CASSEISYEQYF. For the CDR3, the DNA is TGTGCCAGCAGCGAGATCTCCTACGAGCAGTACTTC.

J is TRBJ2-5 and V is TRBV7-9, with 10 nucleotides matching TRBD2. Germline V gene data show CDR1 as SEHNR and CDR2 as FQNEAQ (reference sequence). This CDR3 spans 15 amino acids. Unmatched junction bases numbered 4, after V lost 3 bases and J lost 3 bases. The CDR3 region has the DNA TGTGCCAGCAGCTTCCTAGCGGGAGATAAAGAGACCCAGTACTTC. Its translation: CASSFLAGDKETQYF.

The chain is built from TRBV19 and TRBJ2-7, with a tentative D call TRBD1 (5 bases). The germline CDR1 and CDR2 sequences are LNHDA and SQIVND (reference sequence). The ends were cut back, 1 base at V and 7 bases at J, with 14 bases in the middle. There are 14 residues in the CDR3. The CDR3, as DNA: TGTGCCAGTAGTATAGTTGGGGCGTCGGAGGAGCAGTACTTC. Protein product: CASSIVGASEEQYF.

V usage is TRBV4-1 and J usage is TRBJ2-2, with a possible D match to TRBD1 (5 bases). The CDR3 consists of 14 residues. V was trimmed by 0 bases and J by 5 bases, leaving 7 bases between them. In germline, CDR1 is MGHRA, CDR2 YSYEKL. The CDR3 is CASSQESGTGELFF. In DNA form, the CDR3 reads TGCGCCAGCAGCCAAGAATCAGGGACCGGGGAGCTGTTTTTT.

V and J are TRBV6-5 and TRBJ1-5; D possibly corresponds to TRBD1 (5 bases). Germline CDR1 is MNHEY and CDR2 is SVGAGI. Trimming took off 5 bases at V and 1 base at J, with 12 bases between the two ends. This CDR3 has 15 amino acids. The CDR3 is CASSPRVESNQPQHF. The CDR3 DNA reads TGTGCCAGCAGTCCCAGGGTGGAAAGCAATCAGCCCCAGCATTTT.

The rearrangement uses TRBV19 and TRBJ1-6; D is ambiguous. The CDR3 contains 15 residues. CDR1 and CDR2 from the germline V gene are LNHDA and SQIVND (reference sequence). The ends were cut back, 7 bases at V and 10 bases at J, with 20 bases in the middle. CDR3 DNA sequence: TGTGCCAGTACCACGGTAGGACTGGAGTCATCACCCCTCCACTTT. Its translation: CASTTVGLESSPLHF. The full variable domain, its missing parts supplied by reference TRBV19 and TRBJ1-6, is DGGITQSPKYLFRKEGQNVTLSCEQNLNHDAMYWYRQDPGQGLRLIYYSQIVNDFQKGDIAEGYSVSREKKESFPLTVTSAQKNPTAFYLCASTTVGLESSPLHFGNGTRLTVT.

The gene calls are TRBV25-1 and TRBJ2-1; D gene uncertain. The CDR3 spans 11 residues. Germline V gene lookup returns CDR1 MGHDK and CDR2 SYGVNS. Between the trimmed V and J ends, which lost 9 bases and 8 bases, there was a span of 11 bases. As DNA, the CDR3 is TGTGCCAGTATGCGTCGTTATGAGCAGTTCTTC. It yields the protein CASMRRYEQFF.

V is TRBV6-5 and J is TRBJ2-7; 10 positions agree with TRBD2. Germline CDR1 and CDR2: MNHEY and SVGAGI. This CDR3 has 15 residues. V was pared by 2 bases and J by 5 bases, with 6 bases of the junction left unmatched. In nucleotides, the CDR3 is TGTGCCAGCAGTTACGAAGCTAGCGGGAGAAACGAGCAGTACTTC. This sequence encodes CASSYEASGRNEQYF.

The rearrangement joins TRBV27 to TRBJ2-3, with a weak D call TRBD2 (5 bases). CDR1 and CDR2 from the germline V gene are MNHEY and SMNVEV (reference sequence). The V end lost 6 bases, the J end lost 0 bases, and 13 bases lay between the germline ends. The CDR3 has 15 amino acids. CDR3 residues: CASSLSGLSTDTQYF. The CDR3, as DNA: TGTGCCAGCAGCCTAAGCGGACTTAGCACAGATACGCAGTATTTT.

In its sample, this clone was seen a few times. The gene calls are TRBV30 and TRBJ1-1; 9 nucleotides match TRBD1. The germline V gene has CDR1 GTSNPN and CDR2 SVGIG (reference sequence). The CDR3 is 15 residues long. Trimming removed 1 base from V and 3 bases from J; junction bases left unmatched: 6. The CDR3 coding sequence is TGTGCCTGGAGTGAGGACAGGGGAATGTACACTGAAGCTTTCTTT. It specifies CAWSEDRGMYTEAFF.

This chain joins TRBV7-9 and TRBJ2-7; a weak D match, TRBD2 (6 bases). V was pared by 5 bases and J by 6 bases, with 11 bases between. This CDR3 has 12 amino acids. Germline CDR1 reads SEHNR; CDR2 reads FQNEAQ (reference sequence). The CDR3 region has the DNA TGTGCCAGCAGCAGCGGGTCTGGCGAGCAGTACTTC. Translation: CASSSGSGEQYF. Combining the CDR3 with reference TRBV7-9 and TRBJ2-7 gives the whole variable domain DTGVSQNPRHKITKRGQNVTFRCDPISEHNRLYWYRQTLGQGPEFLTYFQNEAQLEKSRLLSDRFSAERPKGSFSTLEIQRTEQGDSAMYLCASSSGSGEQYFGPGTRLTVT.

V and J are TRBV19 and TRBJ1-1; tentatively, D is TRBD1 (5 bases). From germline, CDR1 is LNHDA and CDR2 SQIVND (reference sequence). CDR3 size: 15 residues. Trimming removed 5 bases from V and 0 bases from J, with 13 bases in between. The DNA of the CDR3 is TGTGCCAGTAGTGTACGCAGGGAAGTGAACACTGAAGCTTTCTTT. This translates into CASSVRREVNTEAFF.

This clone was detected once. The V gene is TRBV4-1, the J gene TRBJ1-2, with 8 nucleotides matching TRBD1. The CDR3 has 15 residues. The germline V gene encodes CDR1 MGHRA and CDR2 YSYEKL. With 0 bases clipped from V and 5 bases from J, the junction kept 5 bases outside the gene matches. CDR3 region: CASSQDQGTGYGYTF. The DNA for the CDR3 is TGCGCCAGCAGCCAAGATCAAGGGACAGGTTATGGCTACACCTTC.

The CDR3 sequence: CASSQVRDLDTQYF. The CDR3 DNA sequence: TGTGCCAGCAGCCAAGTTAGGGACTTAGATACGCAGTATTTT. The chain couples TRBV14 to TRBJ2-3; weak D call: TRBD2 (6 bases). The V gene's germline CDR1 is SGHDN and CDR2 FVKESK. The CDR3 runs to 14 residues. With 1 base removed from V and 5 bases from J, the gap between germline ends came to 10 bases.

The chain has TRBV7-8 and TRBJ2-1, with 10 bases lining up with TRBD2. Germline V CDR1 and CDR2: SGHVS, FQNEAQ. The junction had 9 bases not matched to a gene; V was cut back by 0 bases and J by 13 bases. The CDR3 loop spans 15 amino acids. CDR3 region: CASSLAAGGRVEQFF. DNA of the CDR3: TGTGCCAGCAGCTTAGCAGCGGGGGGGCGAGTGGAACAGTTCTTC.

The V and J genes are TRBV10-2 and TRBJ1-1, with no clear D. The CDR3 covers 14 residues. CDR1 and CDR2 from the germline V gene are WSHSY and SAAADI. Trimming pared 3 bases from V and 1 base from J, leaving 9 bases between. The CDR3 sequence: CASSDDLANTEAFF. In DNA, the CDR3 is TGCGCCAGCAGTGACGACTTGGCGAACACTGAAGCTTTCTTT.

CDR3 sequence: CAWSDRDRRSSYNEQFF. CDR3 nucleotides: TGTGCCTGGAGTGACAGGGACCGTCGAAGCTCCTACAATGAGCAGTTCTTC. The chain joins TRBV30 to TRBJ2-1; D might be TRBD1 (6 bases). Trimming stripped 1 base from V and 0 bases from J, with 16 bases between. The germline V gene encodes CDR1 GTSNPN and CDR2 SVGIG (reference sequence). The CDR3 length is 17 residues.